The next 9 T cell receptor beta chains were all read from a single sample in a study of OX40 agonist ivuxolimab in advanced cancers. Sequencing was performed with immunoSEQ multiplex PCR; in TCRdb, only in-frame clones are kept and a portion is missing. The sample gives some 59,000 clones, approximately 90% of which show up once; 8.7% is in the top ten. The sequencing here drew on CD4+ or CD8+ T cells sorted from blood, taken in a trial of the OX40 agonist ivuxolimab. The receptor set was obtained from an adult with an advanced solid tumor such as melanoma, head and neck, liver or kidney cancer.

The rearrangement links TRBV4-1 to TRBJ2-1; D gene uncertain. Germline V gene data show CDR1 as MGHRA and CDR2 as YSYEKL. The V end was cut by 1 base, the J end by 12 bases, with 10 bases between. The CDR3 covers 12 residues. The CDR3 DNA is TGCGCCAGCAGCCAAGGCGCGGTGGGGCAGTTCTTC. It yields the protein CASSQGAVGQFF.

The chain employs TRBV11-2 and TRBJ2-7, with D perhaps given as TRBD1 or TRBD2 (5 bases each). The CDR3 totals 16 residues. V gave up 5 bases and J gave up 2 bases, with 19 bases separating them. Germline V CDR1 and CDR2: SGHAT, FQNNGV. The CDR3 loop reads CASSPGPAEVPYEQYF. The DNA for the CDR3 is TGTGCCAGCAGCCCAGGGCCAGCGGAGGTCCCCTACGAGCAGTACTTC.

The chain combines TRBV19 with TRBJ2-1, with TRBD2 matching over 8 bases. Germline V gene data show CDR1 as LNHDA and CDR2 as SQIVND (reference sequence). V trimming: 6 bases; J trimming: 7 bases; junction bases outside the gene matches: 11. The CDR3 is made up of 15 amino acids. CDR3 residues: CASRRGGSGGNEQFF. Here the CDR3 DNA reads TGTGCCAGTAGACGAGGAGGAAGCGGGGGAAATGAGCAGTTCTTC.

The chain recombines TRBV11-2 with TRBJ2-1; D remains ambiguous. Trimming cost V 1 base and J 8 bases, with 15 bases left between them. The CDR3 consists of 15 residues. CDR1 is SGHAT and CDR2 is FQNNGV in the germline V gene. CDR3 sequence (DNA): TGTGCCAGCAGCTTAGTAGTCCAGCCTAACGATGAGCAGTTCTTC. Its protein product is CASSLVVQPNDEQFF.

The V gene is TRBV30, the J gene TRBJ2-2; 14 bases align to TRBD2. J lost 6 bases, V lost 0 bases, and 3 bases had no gene match. The CDR3 is 16 residues long. In germline, CDR1 is GTSNPN, CDR2 SVGIG (reference sequence). The CDR3 is CAWSVRTSGRSGELFF. CDR3 nucleotide sequence: TGTGCCTGGAGTGTACGGACTAGCGGGAGGTCCGGGGAGCTGTTTTTT.

The V call is TRBV19, the J call TRBJ1-5; no firm D call. Between the trimmed V and J ends, which lost 0 bases and 0 bases, there was a span of 9 bases. The CDR3 spans 16 residues. Germline-derived CDR1 and CDR2 are LNHDA and SQIVND (reference sequence). CDR3 protein: CASSIEAGYSNQPQHF. CDR3 DNA: TGTGCCAGTAGTATAGAGGCAGGCTATAGCAATCAGCCCCAGCATTTT.

The V call is TRBV10-3, the J call TRBJ1-1; D gene ambiguous. Germline CDR1 and CDR2: ENHRY and SYGVKD. V lost 5 bases and J 0 bases, leaving 10 bases between the germline ends. CDR3 length: 14 amino acids. CDR3 sequence reads: CAISLGTMNTEAFF. CDR3 DNA: TGTGCCATCAGTCTAGGTACTATGAACACTGAAGCTTTCTTT.

This clone has only one observation. The gene calls are TRBV4-3 and TRBJ2-1; 8 bases map to TRBD1. This CDR3 has 15 amino acids. With 4 bases clipped from V and 3 bases from J, the junction kept 5 bases outside the gene matches. The germline V gene encodes CDR1 LGHNA and CDR2 YSLEER. DNA of the CDR3: TGCGCCAGCAGCCTTCAGGGGGCCGGCTACAATGAGCAGTTCTTC. Translation: CASSLQGAGYNEQFF.

The chain carries TRBV6-1 and TRBJ2-2; D may match TRBD1 or TRBD2 (6 bases each). Trimming removed 3 bases at V and 5 bases at J, with 16 bases between. The CDR3 totals 16 residues. The V gene's germline CDR1 is MNHNS and CDR2 SASEGT. Here the CDR3 reads CASSEEIGGKTGELFF. Here the CDR3 DNA reads TGTGCCAGCAGTGAGGAAATAGGGGGGAAGACCGGGGAGCTGTTTTTT.